This entry features one T cell receptor beta chain sequence. PCR used 60 Vbeta primers and 13 Jbeta primers. The repertoire was sequenced with immunoSEQ multiplex PCR; TCRdb's copy has only in-frame clones and lacks some. The sample lists 120,000 to 150,000 clones; around 70% were seen once. The sample originates from a study of cytomegalovirus exposure and HLA in healthy donors. Study at large: About 85 million unique TCR sequences came from HLA-typed donors in an early release.

Germline loops: CDR1 SGDLS, CDR2 YYNGEE. This CDR3 spans 15 amino acids. V lost 3 bases and J lost 5; bases outside the gene matches: 5. The receptor was isolated from a young woman in good health and CMV-seronegative. The sequenced material came from PBMCs. This chain links TRBV9 with TRBJ2-5, with 12 bases aligning to TRBD2. CDR3 coding DNA: TGTGCCAGCAGCGCAACACTAGCGGGAGGTGAGACCCAGTACTTC. Its translation is CASSATLAGGETQYF.